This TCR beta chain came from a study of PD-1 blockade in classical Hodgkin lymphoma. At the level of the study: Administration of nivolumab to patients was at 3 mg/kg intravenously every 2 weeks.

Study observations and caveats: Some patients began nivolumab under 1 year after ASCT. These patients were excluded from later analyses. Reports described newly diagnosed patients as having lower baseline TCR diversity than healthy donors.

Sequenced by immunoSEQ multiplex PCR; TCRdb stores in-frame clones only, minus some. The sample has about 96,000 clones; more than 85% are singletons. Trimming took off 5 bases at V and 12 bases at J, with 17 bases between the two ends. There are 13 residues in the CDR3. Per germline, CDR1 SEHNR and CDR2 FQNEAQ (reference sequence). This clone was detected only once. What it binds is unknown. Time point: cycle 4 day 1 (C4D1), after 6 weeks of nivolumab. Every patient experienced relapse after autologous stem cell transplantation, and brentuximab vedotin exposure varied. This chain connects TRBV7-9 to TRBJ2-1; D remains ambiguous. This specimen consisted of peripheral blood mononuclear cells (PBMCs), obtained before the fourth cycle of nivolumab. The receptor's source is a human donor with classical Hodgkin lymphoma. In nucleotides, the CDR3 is TGTGCCAGCAGCCGGGCGCTAGTTTTTGGGCAGTTCTTC. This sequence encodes CASSRALVFGQFF.